The 22 T cell receptor beta chains given below trace back to one sample, sequenced in a study of HIV-infected patients and healthy controls. TCRdb called the 5' RACE reads again in MiXCR, with one record for every CDR3 protein. The sample lists roughly 68,000 distinct CDR3 sequences; around 21% were seen once. The sequencing input was CD4+ T cells from blood. These receptors were collected from a human donor in good health.

This rearrangement joins TRBV20-1 to TRBJ2-3; the match to TRBD1 covers 11 bases. The CDR3 has 18 amino acids. J lost 9 bases, V lost 2 bases, and 19 bases had no gene match. From germline, CDR1 is DFQATT and CDR2 SNEGSKA (reference sequence). Here the CDR3 reads CSARSTAGQGVSSGTQYF. The CDR3 coding sequence is TGCAGTGCTAGATCCACGGCGGGACAGGGGGTTTCCAGCGGGACGCAGTATTTT.

The table lists this clonotype with many counts. The rearrangement uses TRBV7-9 and TRBJ2-7, with D maybe TRBD2 (5 bases). The germline CDR1 and CDR2 sequences are SEHNR and FQNEAQ (reference sequence). V lost 1 base, J lost 4 bases, and 5 bases lay in between. CDR3 length equals 12 residues. The CDR3 DNA reads TGTGCCAGCAGCTTAGGGGAGTACGAGCAGTACTTC. This codes for CASSLGEYEQYF.

This clonotype was counted ten times or more. The CDR3 region has the DNA TGTGCCAGCAGTTTACAGGGAAGCACTGAAGCTTTCTTT. It yields the protein CASSLQGSTEAFF. The rearrangement links TRBV6-6 to TRBJ1-1; D is perhaps TRBD1 (6 bases). V was shortened by 4 bases and J by 4 bases, with 10 bases between the two germline ends. The V gene's germline CDR1 is MNHNY and CDR2 SVGAGI (reference sequence). The CDR3 is 13 amino acids.

The V and J genes are TRBV5-5 and TRBJ1-1; D might be TRBD1 (5 bases). Germline V CDR1 and CDR2: SGHKS, YYEKEE (reference sequence). CDR3 length equals 17 residues. V was cut by 0 bases and J by 1 base, with 16 bases left in between. CDR3 protein: CASSLANPNGANTEAFF. CDR3 DNA sequence: TGTGCCAGCAGCTTGGCGAATCCGAATGGGGCGAACACTGAAGCTTTCTTT.

This chain joins TRBV7-2 and TRBJ1-4, with D unresolved. CDR1 and CDR2 (germline): SGHTA, FQGNSA. This CDR3 comprises 13 residues. The V and J ends lost 5 bases and 7 bases respectively, with 11 bases between them. The CDR3 region has the DNA TGTGCCAGCAGCCGCTCTCCCTTTGAAAAACTGTTTTTT. Amino acid sequence: CASSRSPFEKLFF.

This clonotype appeared many times. The chain recombines TRBV19 with TRBJ2-1; 9 bases match TRBD2. The CDR3 totals 15 residues. Germline V gives CDR1 LNHDA, CDR2 SQIVND (reference sequence). V lost 5 bases, J lost 7 bases, and 9 bases stayed unmatched. CDR3 bases: TGTGCCAGTAGTGTCCCGCGGGAGGGCCTGAATGAGCAGTTCTTC. Its protein is CASSVPREGLNEQFF.

This chain uses TRBV9 with TRBJ2-7, with 8 bases that match TRBD2. This CDR3 is 18 amino acids long. The J segment lost 5 bases and the V segment lost 4 bases, leaving 20 bases of the junction unmatched. Germline CDR1 SGDLS, CDR2 YYNGEE. The CDR3 DNA is TGTGCCAGCAGCTCTAGAAGTGATAGCGGGGAGGGAAGGAACGAGCAGTACTTC. This encodes CASSSRSDSGEGRNEQYF. The whole variable domain, remainder taken from reference TRBV9 and TRBJ2-7, is DSGVTQTPKHLITATGQRVTLRCSPRSGDLSVYWYQQSLDQGLQFLIQYYNGEERAKGNILERFSAQQFPDLHSELNLSSLELGDSALYFCASSSRSDSGEGRNEQYFGPGTRLTVT.

This clonotype was seen repeatedly, ten times or more. This chain joins TRBV6-2 or TRBV6-3 and TRBJ1-5, with D uncertain. V lost 6 bases, J lost 1 base, and 13 bases lay in between. CDR3 length equals 15 residues. From germline, CDR1 is MNHEY and CDR2 SVGEGT. The CDR3 loop is CASSERVSSNQPQHF. CDR3 coding DNA: TGTGCCAGCAGCGAAAGAGTTTCGAGCAATCAGCCCCAGCATTTT.

J is TRBJ2-7 and V is TRBV20-1; 11 bases fit TRBD2. CDR1 and CDR2 (germline): DFQATT, SNEGSKA (reference sequence). This CDR3 has 14 amino acids. After removal of 3 bases from V and 1 base from J, the junction contained 2 bases not matched to a gene. CDR3 loop: CSASGLAGSYEQYF. In nucleotides, the CDR3 is TGCAGTGCTAGTGGACTAGCGGGTTCCTACGAGCAGTACTTC.

This clonotype was recorded a few times. The chain recombines TRBV6-2 or TRBV6-3 with TRBJ1-5, with D unclear. V was clipped by 6 bases and J by 3 bases, with 12 bases between them. The germline gives CDR1 MNHEY, CDR2 SVGEGT. The CDR3 consists of 14 residues. The CDR3 nucleotides are TGTGCCAGCAGCTCCCGACGGAACAATCAGCCCCAGCATTTT. This encodes CASSSRRNNQPQHF.

In this sample, this clonotype turned up many times. CDR3 protein: CSATTGVFRGYTF. The CDR3 bases are TGCAGTGCTACGACAGGGGTTTTCCGTGGCTACACCTTC. The chain has TRBV20-1 and TRBJ1-2; 8 nucleotides match TRBD1. The CDR3 length is 13 residues. The germline V gene encodes CDR1 DFQATT and CDR2 SNEGSKA (reference sequence). V gave up 4 bases and J gave up 7 bases; unmatched junction bases: 8.

This clonotype showed up just a few times. This chain joins TRBV20-1 and TRBJ2-1; 7 nucleotides agree with TRBD2. This CDR3 has 14 amino acids. V lost 6 bases, J lost 3 bases, and 8 bases stayed unmatched. The germline V gene has CDR1 DFQATT and CDR2 SNEGSKA (reference sequence). This chain's CDR3 is CSAERASGYNEQFF. CDR3 in DNA: TGCAGTGCCGAGAGGGCTAGCGGCTACAATGAGCAGTTCTTC.

Here the CDR3 DNA reads TGCGCCAGCAGCCTGATCTCGACAGATACGCAGTATTTT. As protein: CASSLISTDTQYF. This chain links TRBV5-1 with TRBJ2-3; D is uncertain. The CDR3 sequence is 13 residues long. CDR1 and CDR2 (germline): SGHRS, YFSETQ. Trimming left V 4 bases short and J 3 bases short, with 9 bases between.

This clonotype was observed at least ten times. The rearrangement links TRBV18 to TRBJ2-5; D ambiguous. Trimming stripped 6 bases from V and 0 bases from J, with 11 bases between. The length of the CDR3 is 14 residues. Germline V gives CDR1 KGHSH, CDR2 LQKENI. The CDR3 reads CASSRSGDQETQYF. In DNA, the CDR3 is TGTGCCAGCTCCCGCTCCGGCGACCAAGAGACCCAGTACTTC. Full variable domain (rest looked up from reference TRBV18 and TRBJ2-5): NAGVMQNPRHLVRRRGQEARLRCSPMKGHSHVYWYRQLPEEGLKFMVYLQKENIIDESGMPKERFSAEFPKEGPSILRIQQVVRGDSAAYFCASSRSGDQETQYFGPGTRLLVL.

The rearrangement uses TRBV12-3 or TRBV12-4 and TRBJ1-3; 7 nucleotides agree with TRBD1. CDR3 length: 16 residues. Trimming took 3 bases from V and 4 from J; bases not matched to a gene: 9. The CDR3 nucleotides read TGTGCCAGCAGTTTGGCTGGGGACAGATCAGGAAACACCATATATTTT. This translates into CASSLAGDRSGNTIYF.

The rearrangement uses TRBV6-5 and TRBJ1-2; weak D call: TRBD1 (5 bases). This CDR3 contains 15 residues. The germline CDR1 and CDR2 sequences are MNHEY and SVGAGI. V was cut by 0 bases and J by 4 bases, with 12 bases left in between. The CDR3 here is CASSYSQGGTYGYTF. Written as DNA, the CDR3 is TGTGCCAGCAGTTACTCCCAGGGAGGAACCTATGGCTACACCTTC.

The CDR3 is CASSQDWSLNTEAFF. CDR3 DNA sequence: TGTGCCAGCAGCCAAGATTGGTCCCTGAACACTGAAGCTTTCTTT. The chain uses TRBV4-2 and TRBJ1-1; D remains ambiguous. The CDR3 covers 15 residues. From germline, CDR1 is LGHNA and CDR2 YNFKEQ. V was shortened by 0 bases and J by 0 bases, with 8 bases between the two germline ends.

This clonotype was detected a few times. The chain couples TRBV7-6 to TRBJ2-3; 12 bases match TRBD2. CDR1 SGHVS and CDR2 FNYEAQ come from the germline V gene. With V trimmed by 4 bases and J by 1 base, 12 bases remained unmatched. The CDR3 spans 19 residues. The CDR3 sequence is CASSSPSTSGRVGTDTQYF. Here the CDR3 DNA reads TGTGCCAGCAGCTCTCCCTCGACTAGCGGGAGAGTTGGCACAGATACGCAGTATTTT.

This clonotype was picked up many times. This chain connects TRBV4-1 to TRBJ2-1, with D possibly TRBD2 on 5 matching bases. There are 15 residues in the CDR3. V was pared by 1 base and J by 8 bases, with 15 bases between. CDR1 MGHRA and CDR2 YSYEKL come from the germline V gene. This chain's CDR3 is CASSQAGIHFDEQFF. CDR3 DNA: TGCGCCAGCAGCCAAGCCGGGATACATTTCGATGAGCAGTTCTTC.

Ten or more counts support this clonotype. The chain employs TRBV20-1 and TRBJ1-2; D is ambiguous. Trimming took 3 bases from V and 3 from J, leaving 8 bases between them. CDR1 is DFQATT and CDR2 is SNEGSKA in the germline V gene (reference sequence). This CDR3 region has 12 residues. The CDR3 sequence: CSARNTDYGYTF. As DNA, the CDR3 is TGCAGTGCTAGGAACACAGACTATGGCTACACCTTC.

This clonotype has a count of ten or more. The chain couples TRBV18 to TRBJ2-5; 9 bases agree with TRBD1. CDR3 length equals 17 residues. Germline CDR1 is KGHSH and CDR2 is LQKENI. The V and J ends lost 3 bases and 1 base, in that order; junction bases with no gene match: 9. Here the CDR3 reads CASSPPGQGRSQETQYF. CDR3 DNA: TGTGCCAGCTCACCCCCTGGACAGGGGCGCAGCCAAGAGACCCAGTACTTC.

Only a few counts were recorded for this clonotype. V and J are TRBV29-1 and TRBJ2-2; a weak D match, TRBD1 (5 bases). The germline gives CDR1 SQVTM, CDR2 ANQGSEA. This CDR3 is built from 12 residues. V was trimmed by 8 bases and J by 1 base, leaving 8 bases between them. The CDR3 sequence is CSTGQNTGELFF. For the CDR3, the DNA is TGCAGCACAGGACAGAACACCGGGGAGCTGTTTTTT.